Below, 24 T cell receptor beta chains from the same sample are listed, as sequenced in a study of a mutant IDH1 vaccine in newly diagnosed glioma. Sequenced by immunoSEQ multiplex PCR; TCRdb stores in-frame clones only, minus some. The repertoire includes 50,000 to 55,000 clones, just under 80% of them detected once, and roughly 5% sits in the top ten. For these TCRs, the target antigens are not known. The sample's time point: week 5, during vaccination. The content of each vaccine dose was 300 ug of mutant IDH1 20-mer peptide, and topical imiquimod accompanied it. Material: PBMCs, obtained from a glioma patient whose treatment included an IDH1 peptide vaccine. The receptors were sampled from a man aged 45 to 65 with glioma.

CDR3 protein: CASQGQREAFF. CDR3 sequence (DNA): TGTGCCAGCCAAGGACAGCGTGAAGCTTTCTTT. The chain combines TRBV6-5 with TRBJ1-1; a possible D gene is TRBD1 (6 bases). Trimming shortened V by 8 bases and J by 7 bases, and 11 bases separated the two germline ends. CDR1 and CDR2 from the germline V gene are MNHEY and SVGAGI. The CDR3 runs to 11 residues.

CDR3 DNA sequence: TGCAGTGCTAGAGATGCGGGGCGTCAGTTCTTC. This gives the protein CSARDAGRQFF. The chain carries TRBV20-1 and TRBJ2-1; possibly TRBD2 for D (6 bases). Germline V lookup: CDR1 DFQATT, CDR2 SNEGSKA (reference sequence). V lost 0 bases, J lost 13 bases, and 10 bases lay in between. This CDR3 is built from 11 residues.

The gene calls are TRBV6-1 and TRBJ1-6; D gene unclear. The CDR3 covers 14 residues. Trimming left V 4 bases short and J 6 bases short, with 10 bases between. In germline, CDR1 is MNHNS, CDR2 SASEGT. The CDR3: CASSAQASNSPLHF. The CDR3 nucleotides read TGTGCCAGCAGTGCCCAGGCCTCTAATTCACCCCTCCACTTT.

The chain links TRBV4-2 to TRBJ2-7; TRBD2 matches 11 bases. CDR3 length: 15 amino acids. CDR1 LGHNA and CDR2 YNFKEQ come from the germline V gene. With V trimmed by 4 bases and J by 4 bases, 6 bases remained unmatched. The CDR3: CASSLPSGGLYEQYF. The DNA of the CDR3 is TGTGCCAGCAGCCTTCCTAGCGGGGGGCTATACGAGCAGTACTTC.

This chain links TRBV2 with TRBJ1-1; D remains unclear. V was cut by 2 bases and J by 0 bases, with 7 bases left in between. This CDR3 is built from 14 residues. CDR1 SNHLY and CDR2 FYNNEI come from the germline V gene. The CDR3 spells CASSERRMNTEAFF. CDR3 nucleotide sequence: TGTGCCAGCAGTGAAAGGAGGATGAACACTGAAGCTTTCTTT.

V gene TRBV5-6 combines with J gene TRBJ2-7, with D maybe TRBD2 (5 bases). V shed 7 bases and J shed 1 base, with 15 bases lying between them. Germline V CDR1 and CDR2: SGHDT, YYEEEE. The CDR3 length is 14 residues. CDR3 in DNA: TGTGCCAGCGAGCTGATGGGAGCGTCCTACGAGCAGTACTTC. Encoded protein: CASELMGASYEQYF.

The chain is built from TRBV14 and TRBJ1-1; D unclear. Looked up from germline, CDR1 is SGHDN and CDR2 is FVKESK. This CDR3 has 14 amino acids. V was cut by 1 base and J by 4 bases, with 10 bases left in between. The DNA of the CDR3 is TGTGCCAGCAGCCAAGCGGCCTTAACCACTGAAGCTTTCTTT. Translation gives CASSQAALTTEAFF.

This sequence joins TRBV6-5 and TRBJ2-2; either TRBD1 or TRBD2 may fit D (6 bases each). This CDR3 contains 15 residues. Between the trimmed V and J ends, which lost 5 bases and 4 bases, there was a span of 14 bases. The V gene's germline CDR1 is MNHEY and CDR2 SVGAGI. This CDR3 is CASSRRGRGTGELFF. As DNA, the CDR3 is TGTGCCAGCAGTCGGCGGGGCAGGGGCACCGGGGAGCTGTTTTTT.

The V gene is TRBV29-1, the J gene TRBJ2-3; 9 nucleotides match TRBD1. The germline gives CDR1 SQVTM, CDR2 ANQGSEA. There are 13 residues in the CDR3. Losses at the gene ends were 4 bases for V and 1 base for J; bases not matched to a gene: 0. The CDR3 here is CSVGTGGTDTQYF. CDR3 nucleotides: TGCAGCGTTGGGACAGGGGGCACAGATACGCAGTATTTT.

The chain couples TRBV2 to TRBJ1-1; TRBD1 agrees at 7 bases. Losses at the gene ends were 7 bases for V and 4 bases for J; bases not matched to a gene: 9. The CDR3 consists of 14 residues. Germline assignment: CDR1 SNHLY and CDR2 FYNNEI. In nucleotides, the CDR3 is TGTGCCAGCACCTGGACAGGAAGCATCACTGAAGCTTTCTTT. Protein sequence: CASTWTGSITEAFF.

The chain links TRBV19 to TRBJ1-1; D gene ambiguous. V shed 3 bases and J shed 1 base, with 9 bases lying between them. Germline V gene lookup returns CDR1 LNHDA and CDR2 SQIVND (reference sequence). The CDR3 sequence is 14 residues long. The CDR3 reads CASSIKTENTEAFF. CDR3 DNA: TGTGCCAGTAGTATCAAGACTGAGAACACTGAAGCTTTCTTT.

CDR3 loop: CASSLLVEGEKLFF. CDR3 bases: TGTGCCAGCAGCCTACTTGTGGAGGGTGAAAAACTGTTTTTT. The chain carries TRBV7-6 and TRBJ1-4; D unclear. Trimming removed 5 bases from V and 7 bases from J, with 14 bases in between. The CDR3 consists of 14 residues. Germline V lookup: CDR1 SGHVS, CDR2 FNYEAQ.

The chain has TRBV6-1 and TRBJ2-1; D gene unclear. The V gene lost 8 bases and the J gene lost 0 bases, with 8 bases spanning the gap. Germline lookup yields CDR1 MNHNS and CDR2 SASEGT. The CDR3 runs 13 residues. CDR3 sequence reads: CASGLYSYNEQFF. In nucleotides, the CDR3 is TGTGCCAGCGGTCTGTACTCCTACAATGAGCAGTTCTTC.

CDR3 in DNA: TGTGCCTGGAGTCTGGTGGGATTCACAGATACGCAGTATTTT. Protein product: CAWSLVGFTDTQYF. J is TRBJ2-3 and V is TRBV30; D gene unclear. The CDR3 contains 14 residues. Germline V gene data show CDR1 as GTSNPN and CDR2 as SVGIG (reference sequence). V was cut by 2 bases and J by 2 bases, with 11 bases left in between.

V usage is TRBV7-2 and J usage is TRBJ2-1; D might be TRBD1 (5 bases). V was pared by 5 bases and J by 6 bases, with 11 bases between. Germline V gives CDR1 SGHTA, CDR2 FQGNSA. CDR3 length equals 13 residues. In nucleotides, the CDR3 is TGTGCCAGCAGCGCAGGGATGGGCAATGAGCAGTTCTTC. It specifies CASSAGMGNEQFF.

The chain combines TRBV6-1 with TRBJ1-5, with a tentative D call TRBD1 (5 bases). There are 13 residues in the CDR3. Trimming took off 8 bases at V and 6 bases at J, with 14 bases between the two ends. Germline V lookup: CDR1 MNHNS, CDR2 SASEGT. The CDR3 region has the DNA TGTGCCAGCGCGGAGGGCAGGGTTCAGCCCCAGCATTTT. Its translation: CASAEGRVQPQHF.

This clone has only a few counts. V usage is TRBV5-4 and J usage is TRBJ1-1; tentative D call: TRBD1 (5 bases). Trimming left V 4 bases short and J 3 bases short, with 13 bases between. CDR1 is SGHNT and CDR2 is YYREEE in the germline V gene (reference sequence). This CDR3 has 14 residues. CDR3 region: CASSEGTAYTEAFF. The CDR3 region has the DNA TGTGCCAGCAGCGAAGGGACGGCCTACACTGAAGCTTTCTTT.

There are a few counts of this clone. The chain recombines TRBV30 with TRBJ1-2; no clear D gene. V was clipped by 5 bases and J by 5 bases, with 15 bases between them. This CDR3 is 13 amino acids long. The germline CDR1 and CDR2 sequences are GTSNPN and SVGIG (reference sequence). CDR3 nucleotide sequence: TGTGCCTGGGCCCCGAGGGAAGGATATGGCTACACCTTC. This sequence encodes CAWAPREGYGYTF.

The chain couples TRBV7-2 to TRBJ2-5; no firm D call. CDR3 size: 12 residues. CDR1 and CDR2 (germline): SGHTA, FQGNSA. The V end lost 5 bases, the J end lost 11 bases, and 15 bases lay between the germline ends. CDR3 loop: CASSLELPPQYF. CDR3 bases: TGTGCCAGCAGCCTCGAGTTGCCCCCGCAGTACTTC.

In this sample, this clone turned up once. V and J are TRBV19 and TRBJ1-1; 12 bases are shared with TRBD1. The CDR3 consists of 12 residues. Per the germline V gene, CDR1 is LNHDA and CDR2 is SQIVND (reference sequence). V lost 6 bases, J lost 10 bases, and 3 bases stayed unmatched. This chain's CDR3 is CASRGTGGPAFF. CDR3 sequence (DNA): TGTGCCAGTAGGGGGACAGGGGGCCCAGCTTTCTTT.

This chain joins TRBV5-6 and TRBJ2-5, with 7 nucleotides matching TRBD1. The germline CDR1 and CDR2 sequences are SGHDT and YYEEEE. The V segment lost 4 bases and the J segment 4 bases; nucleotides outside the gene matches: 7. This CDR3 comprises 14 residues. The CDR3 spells CASSKDRIGETQYF. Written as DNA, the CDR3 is TGTGCCAGCAGCAAGGACAGGATTGGAGAGACCCAGTACTTC.

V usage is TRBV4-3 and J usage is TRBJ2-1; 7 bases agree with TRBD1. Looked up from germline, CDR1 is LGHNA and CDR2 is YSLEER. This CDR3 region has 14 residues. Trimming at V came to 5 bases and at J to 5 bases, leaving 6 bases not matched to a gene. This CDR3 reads CASSVRDSHNEQFF. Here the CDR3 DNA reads TGCGCCAGCAGCGTCCGGGACAGTCACAATGAGCAGTTCTTC.

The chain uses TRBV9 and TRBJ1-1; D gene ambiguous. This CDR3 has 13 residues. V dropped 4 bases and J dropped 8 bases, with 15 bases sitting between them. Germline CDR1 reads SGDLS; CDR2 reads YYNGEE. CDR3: CASSLDRLGEAFF. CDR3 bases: TGTGCCAGCAGCTTGGACCGCCTCGGGGAAGCTTTCTTT.

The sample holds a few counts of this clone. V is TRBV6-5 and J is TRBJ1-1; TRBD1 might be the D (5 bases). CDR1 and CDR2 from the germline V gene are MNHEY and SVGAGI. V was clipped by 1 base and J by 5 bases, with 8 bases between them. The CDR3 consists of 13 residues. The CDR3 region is CASSYFGGTEAFF. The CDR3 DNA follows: TGTGCCAGCAGTTACTTCGGGGGGACTGAAGCTTTCTTT.